A single sample is the source of the 20 T cell receptor beta chains below, sequenced in a study of beta chain features in type 1 diabetes. General study findings and limits: For Type 1 diabetes patients, all four CD4+ subsets carried TCRB CDR3s that were moderately but significantly shorter.

The study reverse transcribed the entire isolated RNA, so it sequenced expressed TCRB transcripts. Data came from immunoSEQ multiplex PCR; TCRdb stores just in-frame clones and leaves some out. The sample records around 140,000 clones, around 8.8% being singletons. No antigens are known for them. What was sequenced was central memory CD4+ T cells from blood. Receptors originate from a man under 40 with type 1 diabetes.

The rearrangement joins TRBV6-1 to TRBJ2-2; 8 positions agree with TRBD2. V was pared by 2 bases and J by 11 bases, with 4 bases of the junction left unmatched. This CDR3 is 13 amino acids long. Germline V lookup: CDR1 MNHNS, CDR2 SASEGT. DNA for the CDR3: TGTGCCAGCAGTGAACAGCGGGGGACCGAGCTGTTTTTT. Residues: CASSEQRGTELFF.

This clone was detected a few times. The rearrangement uses TRBV9 and TRBJ2-3, with D unresolved. This CDR3 is built from 15 residues. Germline loops: CDR1 SGDLS, CDR2 YYNGEE. Trimming removed 0 bases from V and 4 bases from J, with 12 bases in between. The DNA of the CDR3 is TGTGCCAGCAGCGTAGATCCGAGAGAGGCAGATACGCAGTATTTT. Encoded protein: CASSVDPREADTQYF.

The chain has TRBV7-3 and TRBJ1-2; 7 bases map to TRBD1. In germline, CDR1 is SGHTA, CDR2 FQGTGA. V dropped 1 base and J dropped 4; count of bases not matched to a gene: 9. The CDR3 has 16 residues. This CDR3 reads CASSLNTGQGGYGYTF. The DNA for the CDR3 is TGTGCCAGCAGCTTAAACACAGGGCAGGGGGGCTATGGCTACACCTTC.

There are a few counts of this clone. The rearrangement links TRBV2 to TRBJ2-3, with D tentatively TRBD2 (6 bases). V was shortened by 6 bases and J by 10 bases, with 14 bases between the two germline ends. This CDR3 contains 12 residues. Germline CDR1 reads SNHLY; CDR2 reads FYNNEI. In nucleotides, the CDR3 is TGTGCCAGCAGCACATCGGGACTGTCGCAGTATTTT. Protein sequence: CASSTSGLSQYF.

This clone showed up just a few times. V usage is TRBV7-9 and J usage is TRBJ2-5, with 11 bases that match TRBD2. Germline trimming cut 5 bases from V and 4 bases from J; bases unmatched to any gene: 15. Germline V gene sequence: CDR1 SEHNR, CDR2 FQNEAQ (reference sequence). The CDR3 is 18 amino acids. The CDR3 DNA is TGTGCCAGCAGCGTGACCTCGCTAGCGGGGGGAAATAGAGAGACCCAGTACTTC. Protein sequence: CASSVTSLAGGNRETQYF.

This clone was counted many times. The gene calls are TRBV7-2 and TRBJ1-5; 8 bases line up with TRBD1. V was clipped by 5 bases and J by 3 bases; unmatched bases: 3. The CDR3 covers 14 residues. Germline assignment: CDR1 SGHTA and CDR2 FQGNSA. The CDR3 sequence: CASSGQGFNQPQHF. CDR3 in DNA: TGTGCCAGCAGCGGACAGGGTTTCAATCAGCCCCAGCATTTT.

The V gene is TRBV14, the J gene TRBJ2-3, with D possibly TRBD2 on 6 matching bases. Germline CDR1 SGHDN, CDR2 FVKESK. The CDR3 covers 15 residues. Deletions cut 5 bases from V and 0 bases from J, with 12 bases between. The CDR3 bases are TGTGCCAGCAGCGCCCCCGGGACTAGCACAGATACGCAGTATTTT. Its protein is CASSAPGTSTDTQYF.

CDR3 sequence reads: CASSGTGGGNQPQHF. CDR3 in DNA: TGTGCCAGTAGTGGGACAGGGGGCGGCAATCAGCCCCAGCATTTT. The V gene is TRBV19, the J gene TRBJ1-5, with 12 bases that match TRBD1. The V segment lost 5 bases and the J segment 2 bases; nucleotides outside the gene matches: 1. The CDR3 has 15 residues. The V gene's germline CDR1 is LNHDA and CDR2 SQIVND (reference sequence). Full variable domain (outside the CDR3, taken from reference TRBV19 and TRBJ1-5): DGGITQSPKYLFRKEGQNVTLSCEQNLNHDAMYWYRQDPGQGLRLIYYSQIVNDFQKGDIAEGYSVSREKKESFPLTVTSAQKNPTAFYLCASSGTGGGNQPQHFGDGTRLSIL.

Concerning this clone itself: Other DNA sequences in this sample translate to the same CDR3. CDR3 coding DNA: TGCGCCAGCAGCCTGACAGTTGAAGAGACCCAGTACTTC. As protein: CASSLTVEETQYF. The chain has TRBV5-1 and TRBJ2-5, with D possibly TRBD1 on 5 matching bases. Germline V gene lookup returns CDR1 SGHRS and CDR2 YFSETQ. This CDR3 comprises 13 residues. V lost 4 bases and J lost 3, with 10 bases in between.

This clone appeared a few times. J is TRBJ1-1 and V is TRBV18; 7 bases are a match to TRBD1. Germline assignment: CDR1 KGHSH and CDR2 LQKENI. The ends lost 1 base at V and 8 bases at J; junction bases unmatched: 1. The CDR3 totals 12 residues. The CDR3 region is CASSPRDREAFF. For the CDR3, the DNA is TGTGCCAGCTCACCACGGGACAGAGAAGCTTTCTTT.

This chain uses TRBV5-4 with TRBJ2-3, with TRBD2 matching over 8 bases. V lost 4 bases, J lost 5 bases, and 18 bases stayed unmatched. This CDR3 is built from 18 residues. Germline V gene sequence: CDR1 SGHNT, CDR2 YYREEE (reference sequence). The CDR3: CASSPGGTGGTLRDTQYF. For the CDR3, the DNA is TGTGCCAGCAGCCCCGGTGGGACGGGGGGGACCTTGAGAGATACGCAGTATTTT.

This clone was observed many times. V and J are TRBV9 and TRBJ1-1; TRBD1 matches at 12 bases. The V and J ends lost 0 bases and 7 bases, in that order; junction bases with no gene match: 10. Germline V lookup: CDR1 SGDLS, CDR2 YYNGEE. The CDR3 runs 17 residues. CDR3 region: CASSVDAGQGALGEAFF. The CDR3 DNA reads as TGTGCCAGCAGCGTAGACGCGGGACAGGGGGCGCTTGGTGAAGCTTTCTTT.

A few counts support this clone. The J gene is TRBJ1-2, the V gene TRBV5-1; possibly TRBD1 for D (6 bases). Looked up from germline, CDR1 is SGHRS and CDR2 is YFSETQ. CDR3 size: 14 residues. V was cut by 5 bases and J by 4 bases, with 15 bases left in between. The DNA of the CDR3 is TGCGCCAGCAGACCAGGGGACGAGGCCTATGGCTACACCTTC. Its protein is CASRPGDEAYGYTF.

The chain has TRBV4-3 and TRBJ2-1; D not resolved. There are 17 residues in the CDR3. CDR1 is LGHNA, CDR2 YSLEER, per germline. V was trimmed by 1 base and J by 2 bases, leaving 15 bases between them. This CDR3 is CASSQVFEPYAYNEQFF. CDR3 coding DNA: TGCGCCAGCAGCCAAGTCTTCGAGCCCTACGCCTACAATGAGCAGTTCTTC.

V gene TRBV5-1 combines with J gene TRBJ2-1; TRBD2 aligns across 13 bases. CDR3 length equals 16 residues. The V segment lost 2 bases and the J segment 2 bases; nucleotides outside the gene matches: 1. Germline CDR1 SGHRS, CDR2 YFSETQ. Here the CDR3 DNA reads TGCGCCAGCAGCTTTGGACTAGCGGGGGCCTACAATGAGCAGTTCTTC. As protein: CASSFGLAGAYNEQFF.

The CDR3 here is CASSPLGLAGGPEEQFF. In DNA, the CDR3 is TGTGCCAGCAGCCCCCTTGGACTAGCGGGGGGACCGGAAGAGCAGTTCTTC. This chain links TRBV5-4 with TRBJ2-1, with TRBD2 identical over 14 bases. The CDR3 is 17 amino acids. J gave up 10 bases and V 4 bases, and 13 bases lay outside the gene matches. Germline CDR1 reads SGHNT; CDR2 reads YYREEE (reference sequence).

This clone was found a few times. The sample holds other DNA sequences that translate to the same CDR3. This chain links TRBV7-2 with TRBJ2-5, with D hard to call. V lost 1 base and J 4 bases, leaving 4 bases between the germline ends. The CDR3 extends over 12 amino acids. From germline, CDR1 is SGHTA and CDR2 FQGNSA. CDR3 DNA: TGTGCCAGCAGCTTAGATCGAGAGACCCAGTACTTC. Translation gives CASSLDRETQYF.

The gene calls are TRBV4-2 and TRBJ2-1; TRBD1 is a possible D gene (6 bases). The V end was cut by 7 bases, the J end by 7 bases, with 20 bases between. The germline CDR1 and CDR2 sequences are LGHNA and YNFKEQ. There are 15 residues in the CDR3. DNA for the CDR3: TGTGCCAGCAACCCAGGCAGGGGCGTTTTTAATGAGCAGTTCTTC. It encodes CASNPGRGVFNEQFF.

In its sample, this clone was seen a few times. The V call is TRBV14, the J call TRBJ1-4; 9 nucleotides match TRBD1. Germline-derived CDR1 and CDR2 are SGHDN and FVKESK. This CDR3 has 17 residues. The V and J ends lost 4 bases and 4 bases, in that order; junction bases with no gene match: 10. This CDR3 is CASSRRTGTGINEKLFF. In DNA, the CDR3 is TGTGCCAGCAGCCGTCGAACCGGGACAGGGATTAATGAAAAACTGTTTTTT.

V is TRBV7-2 and J is TRBJ2-1, with TRBD2 matching over 10 bases. There are 16 residues in the CDR3. CDR1 and CDR2 (germline): SGHTA, FQGNSA. Trimming at V came to 1 base and at J to 6 bases, leaving 6 bases not matched to a gene. In DNA form, the CDR3 reads TGTGCCAGCAGCTTAGTTGGACTAGCGGAGGGCAATGAGCAGTTCTTC. This translates into CASSLVGLAEGNEQFF.